This TCR beta chain stems from a study of Ad26.COV2.S vaccination and SARS-CoV-2 variants. Whole-study context: Donor joined the COV1001 Ad26.COV2.S trial arm.

The treatment is: about 20 received Ad26.COV2.S at low or high dose, single or two shots; about 5 received placebo; per-sample allocation not given. It was on day 63 after the first vaccine or placebo injection that samples were taken. In the vaccine, an Ad26 vector expressed the SARS-CoV-2 spike of the Wuhan strain. The CDR3 contains 12 residues. From germline, CDR1 is SGHAT and CDR2 FQNNGV. Trimming cost V 5 bases and J 8 bases, with 12 bases left between them. Findings and caveats of the study: The TCR breadth and depth analyses may have understated or missed part of the total T cell responses.

To note about this clone: The antigen remains undetermined.

Assay used: immunoSEQ multiplex PCR; TCRdb lists only in-frame clones, some missing. In the table there are 350,000 to 450,000 clones, 80% to 90% of which are singletons. This chain uses TRBV11-2 with TRBJ1-1; D remains ambiguous. The clonotype was recovered from a person aged 18 to 59 who received the Ad26.COV2.S COVID-19 vaccine or a placebo. Sequences were derived from peripheral blood, sampled in a trial of Ad26.COV2.S vaccine versus placebo. CDR3 in DNA: TGTGCCAGCAGCGATAAAAGGGCGGAAGCTTTCTTT. Protein: CASSDKRAEAFF.